This T cell receptor beta chain was captured by sequencing in a study of response to subunit inactivated influenza vaccine. Findings of the study overall: Each seasonal flu vaccination may recruit only limited new T cells, authors suggested.

This CDR3 has 14 residues. V trimming: 2 bases; J trimming: 6 bases; junction bases outside the gene matches: 4. TCRdb re-derived calls from the RT-PCR reads in MiXCR, one entry per CDR3 protein. This sample carries about 500,000 distinct CDR3 sequences, more than 15% of them seen once, and the ten largest clones take 2.5% to 3.5%. About this clonotype itself: Its target is unknown.

The receptor was isolated from a man aged 45 to 70 who received an inactivated influenza vaccine. The input for sequencing was CD4+ T cells sorted from PBMCs, taken 23 months after vaccination. V usage is TRBV12-3 or TRBV12-4 and J usage is TRBJ2-3; 8 nucleotides match TRBD2. The CDR3 here is CASSLFGGADTQYF. As DNA, the CDR3 is TGTGCCAGCAGTTTATTCGGGGGGGCCGATACGCAGTATTTT.